The 16 T cell receptor beta chains listed next were all sequenced from one sample in a study of T-cell memory formation after mild COVID-19. Each CDR3 protein gets one entry after TCRdb re-called the 5' RACE reads with MiXCR. This table has around 140,000 distinct CDR3 sequences, about 6.1% appearing once. The source material was PBMCs or a T cell subset sorted from them (not recorded which). The receptors come from an adult woman who had mild COVID-19 (a few samples of this study predate the infection). Cell type and time point are not known.

This clonotype was picked up many times. This chain joins TRBV12-3 or TRBV12-4 and TRBJ1-1; TRBD1 might be the D (5 bases). The germline V and J ends were trimmed by 6 bases and 7 bases, with 15 bases remaining between them. The CDR3 contains 13 residues. The CDR3 here is CASRPGPFHEAFF. The CDR3 DNA follows: TGTGCCAGCAGGCCGGGACCGTTTCATGAAGCTTTCTTT.

This clonotype was observed a few times. This chain joins TRBV12-3 or TRBV12-4 and TRBJ2-6; TRBD1 matches at 7 bases. The trim removed 4 bases at V and 3 bases at J, leaving 3 bases unmatched. This CDR3 is built from 15 residues. CDR3 residues: CASSSTGYGANVLTF. The CDR3 DNA sequence: TGTGCCAGCAGTTCGACAGGGTATGGGGCCAACGTCCTGACTTTC.

This clonotype has only a few counts. The chain joins TRBV24-1 to TRBJ2-7; 7 bases match TRBD1. The junction had 6 bases not matched to a gene; V was cut back by 2 bases and J by 3 bases. Germline CDR1 KGHDR, CDR2 SFDVKD. This CDR3 contains 15 residues. The CDR3 spells CATSDSRGTVYEQYF. CDR3 nucleotides: TGTGCCACCAGTGATTCCAGGGGGACAGTCTACGAGCAGTACTTC.

In this sample, this clonotype turned up a few times. The chain joins TRBV19 to TRBJ1-1, with D possibly matching TRBD1 (6 bases). Germline assignment: CDR1 LNHDA and CDR2 SQIVND (reference sequence). V lost 5 bases to trimming and J lost 0 bases, with 13 bases between them. The length of the CDR3 is 15 residues. The CDR3 loop is CASSARDIVNTEAFF. The CDR3 DNA sequence: TGTGCCAGTAGTGCTCGGGACATAGTGAACACTGAAGCTTTCTTT.

This clonotype was recorded only once. This chain links TRBV19 with TRBJ2-7; 8 nucleotides align to TRBD1. The V and J ends lost 1 base and 4 bases, in that order; junction bases with no gene match: 6. The CDR3 loop spans 15 amino acids. Germline CDR1 is LNHDA and CDR2 is SQIVND (reference sequence). CDR3 sequence: CASSIARTGMYEQYF. CDR3 coding DNA: TGTGCCAGTAGTATAGCGAGGACAGGGATGTACGAGCAGTACTTC.

This clonotype has a count of ten or more. This chain connects TRBV3-1 to TRBJ1-2, with 7 bases lining up with TRBD1. The CDR3 spans 15 residues. V was clipped by 7 bases and J by 8 bases; unmatched bases: 16. Germline V lookup: CDR1 LGHDT, CDR2 YNNKEL (reference sequence). The CDR3, as DNA: TGTGCCAGCACCGGGACAGCGGGTTTGGCGCAAGGCTACACCTTC. Translated: CASTGTAGLAQGYTF.

This clonotype has more than one count but fewer than ten. The V and J genes are TRBV18 and TRBJ1-1, with D possibly being TRBD1 (6 bases). The germline V gene has CDR1 KGHSH and CDR2 LQKENI. CDR3 length equals 15 residues. Trimming removed 3 bases from V and 0 bases from J, with 11 bases in between. CDR3 amino acids: CASSPTGALNTEAFF. CDR3 sequence (DNA): TGTGCCAGCTCACCGACGGGGGCTTTGAACACTGAAGCTTTCTTT. Full variable domain (outside the CDR3, taken from reference TRBV18 and TRBJ1-1): NAGVMQNPRHLVRRRGQEARLRCSPMKGHSHVYWYRQLPEEGLKFMVYLQKENIIDESGMPKERFSAEFPKEGPSILRIQQVVRGDSAAYFCASSPTGALNTEAFFGQGTRLTVV.

V is TRBV6-2 or TRBV6-3 and J is TRBJ2-3, with D perhaps matching TRBD1 (5 bases). The CDR3 spans 15 residues. The germline V gene encodes CDR1 MNHEY and CDR2 SVGEGT. Trimming took 2 bases from V and 2 from J, leaving 11 bases between them. CDR3 DNA sequence: TGTGCCAGCAGTTACGAAGGGGCCCACACAGATACGCAGTATTTT. It translates to CASSYEGAHTDTQYF.

The chain uses TRBV9 and TRBJ1-5; 8 bases agree with TRBD1. The CDR3 length is 14 residues. Trimming removed 4 bases from V and 8 bases from J; junction bases left unmatched: 8. Germline V gene sequence: CDR1 SGDLS, CDR2 YYNGEE. The CDR3 here is CASSPGQGSKPQHF. DNA of the CDR3: TGTGCCAGCAGCCCAGGACAGGGTTCGAAGCCCCAGCATTTT.

This clonotype was seen many times. CDR3 in amino acids: CASSGGTASPSTDTQYF. DNA for the CDR3: TGTGCCAGCAGCGGTGGGACCGCCTCCCCCAGCACAGATACGCAGTATTTT. The rearrangement uses TRBV9 and TRBJ2-3; D possibly matches TRBD1 or TRBD2 (5 bases each). CDR3 length: 17 residues. Deletions cut 3 bases from V and 0 bases from J, with 17 bases between. Germline V gene data show CDR1 as SGDLS and CDR2 as YYNGEE.

V gene TRBV5-6 combines with J gene TRBJ1-5; a possible D gene is TRBD1 (5 bases). Germline CDR1 reads SGHDT; CDR2 reads YYEEEE. V dropped 4 bases and J dropped 9 bases, with 11 bases sitting between them. The CDR3 sequence is 12 residues long. The CDR3 DNA sequence: TGTGCCAGCAGCCCCAAGGGGTCGCCCCAGCATTTT. Translation gives CASSPKGSPQHF.

This clonotype was recorded at least ten times. The chain couples TRBV7-3 to TRBJ2-5; perhaps D is TRBD1 or TRBD2 (6 bases each). From germline, CDR1 is SGHTA and CDR2 FQGTGA. CDR3 length: 16 amino acids. Trimming shortened V by 5 bases and J by 4 bases, and 20 bases separated the two germline ends. The CDR3 DNA reads as TGTGCCAGCAGCCTACCTGACAGTGGGGGGCGAGAGACCCAGTACTTC. Its protein is CASSLPDSGGRETQYF.

This clonotype has a handful of counts. The gene calls are TRBV7-2 and TRBJ2-1; 8 bases fit TRBD2. This CDR3 contains 15 residues. CDR1 is SGHTA, CDR2 FQGNSA, per germline. Trimming cost V 5 bases and J 3 bases; bases outside gene matches: 6. CDR3 sequence (DNA): TGTGCCAGCAGCCGAGGCGGGAGGAACTACAATGAGCAGTTCTTC. This encodes CASSRGGRNYNEQFF.

In this sample, this clonotype turned up many times. The chain joins TRBV29-1 to TRBJ2-5; no definite D call. The length of the CDR3 is 11 residues. The germline V gene has CDR1 SQVTM and CDR2 ANQGSEA. Deletions cut 7 bases from V and 1 base from J, with 7 bases between. CDR3 loop: CSALIQETQYF. The CDR3 nucleotides are TGCAGCGCTCTGATCCAAGAGACCCAGTACTTC.

V gene TRBV2 combines with J gene TRBJ2-7, with D tentatively TRBD1 (5 bases). This CDR3 region has 14 residues. Germline CDR1 reads SNHLY; CDR2 reads FYNNEI. V gave up 6 bases and J gave up 0 bases, with 12 bases separating them. The CDR3 DNA follows: TGTGCCAGCAGCGAGGACACCGCCTCCTACGAGCAGTACTTC. As protein: CASSEDTASYEQYF.

For this clonotype: This likely comes from a read error, as the CDR3 has no conserved phenylalanine or tryptophan at its end. This chain joins TRBV20-1 and TRBJ2-1; 9 bases line up with TRBD2. The germline V gene encodes CDR1 DFQATT and CDR2 SNEGSKA (reference sequence). CDR3 length: 15 amino acids. The ends lost 2 bases at V and 4 bases at J; junction bases unmatched: 6. CDR3 sequence (DNA): TGCAGTGCTAGATGGAATAGCGGGAGTTACAATGAGCAGTTCTTA. The encoded protein is CSARWNSGSYNEQFL.